Each of the 28 T cell receptor beta chains below was sequenced from the same sample in a study of T cells expressing NK-cell markers. Each CDR3 protein gets one entry in TCRdb, which reprocessed the 5' RACE reads and gives no DNA. The record lists around 550,000 distinct CDR3 sequences, of which the ten most abundant hold 3% to 4.5%. Sequencing was carried out using blood T cells: a sorted CD56 or NKG2C T cell subset, CD4+ or CD8+ T cells, or bulk PBMC T cells (not recorded which). Receptor source: a young man in good health.

V gene TRBV4-1 combines with J gene TRBJ2-2; TCRdb indicates TRBD1, and absent DNA this call remains unverified. CDR3 length: 17 residues. Germline assignment: CDR1 MGHRA and CDR2 YSYEKL. The CDR3 here is CASSRNWDTGNTGELFF.

V and J are TRBV11-2 and TRBJ2-1; the D call from TCRdb, TRBD2, cannot be confirmed without DNA. CDR1 is SGHAT and CDR2 is FQNNGV in the germline V gene. The CDR3 is 17 amino acids. The CDR3 is CASSLDGLAGYHNEQFF.

The gene calls are TRBV3-1 and TRBJ1-5. Germline V lookup: CDR1 LGHDT, CDR2 YNNKEL (reference sequence). This CDR3 comprises 15 residues. The CDR3: CASSARLRGNQPQHF.

The CDR3 protein is CASSEGGERNIQYF. This rearrangement joins TRBV10-1 to TRBJ2-4. Germline CDR1 and CDR2: WNHNN and SYGVQD (reference sequence). CDR3 size: 14 residues.

The J gene is TRBJ1-1, the V gene TRBV5-6; TCRdb gives TRBD1 as the D gene, but with no DNA this cannot be confirmed. CDR3 length equals 16 residues. Germline V gives CDR1 SGHDT, CDR2 YYEEEE. CDR3: CASSSPLGARRTEAFF.

This chain joins TRBV5-1 and TRBJ2-1. Germline V gene sequence: CDR1 SGHRS, CDR2 YFSETQ. This CDR3 comprises 13 residues. CDR3 loop: CASSLASWNEQFF.

The CDR3 spells CASSQGQGVNEQFF. This chain joins TRBV14 and TRBJ2-1; absent DNA, TCRdb's TRBD1 call cannot be checked. This CDR3 region has 14 residues. Looked up from germline, CDR1 is SGHDN and CDR2 is FVKESK.

V and J are TRBV7-6 and TRBJ1-1; checking the TCRdb D call of TRBD1 is not possible without DNA. CDR3 length: 15 amino acids. Germline V CDR1 and CDR2: SGHVS, FNYEAQ. The CDR3 loop is CASSSLQGRSTEAFF.

The chain is built from TRBV20-1 and TRBJ1-4. Germline V lookup: CDR1 DFQATT, CDR2 SNEGSKA (reference sequence). The CDR3 contains 14 residues. CDR3 loop: CSAGGQAVHEKLFF.

J is TRBJ2-3 and V is TRBV20-1; as DNA is missing, the TRBD2 call by TCRdb cannot be tested. From germline, CDR1 is DFQATT and CDR2 SNEGSKA (reference sequence). The CDR3 is made up of 16 amino acids. CDR3 region: CSAANLRREVSDTQYF.

The chain combines TRBV24-1 with TRBJ2-1; the TRBD2 assignment by TCRdb is unverifiable without DNA. The CDR3 extends over 20 amino acids. Germline-derived CDR1 and CDR2 are KGHDR and SFDVKD. The chain's CDR3 is CATSDTGLAGGPSSYNEQFF.

The CDR3 loop reads CASRATQAHSYEQYF. The chain is built from TRBV6-1 and TRBJ2-7; the D gene TCRdb calls, TRBD1, cannot be checked with no DNA. In germline, CDR1 is MNHNS, CDR2 SASEGT. CDR3 size: 15 residues.

J is TRBJ2-1 and V is TRBV7-6; TCRdb outputs TRBD1, but without DNA this stays unchecked. Germline values: CDR1 SGHVS, CDR2 FNYEAQ. This CDR3 is built from 17 residues. The CDR3 region is CASSPGGRGSSYNEQFF.

The chain links TRBV5-1 to TRBJ1-1; the TCRdb call, TRBD1, lacks DNA for checking. The CDR3 has 15 residues. In germline, CDR1 is SGHRS, CDR2 YFSETQ. The CDR3 protein is CASSSGGSGNTEAFF. The full variable domain, in which reference TRBV5-1 and TRBJ1-1 provide the parts outside the CDR3, is KAGVTQTPRYLIKTRGQQVTLSCSPISGHRSVSWYQQTPGQGLQFLFEYFSETQRNKGNFPGRFSGRQFSNSRSEMNVSTLELGDSALYLCASSSGGSGNTEAFFGQGTRLTVV.

The chain has TRBV12-3 or TRBV12-4 and TRBJ2-3; TCRdb calls TRBD2, which cannot be checked without DNA. The CDR3 is made up of 15 amino acids. CDR3 sequence: CASSDWGGSTDTQYF.

The J gene is TRBJ2-2, the V gene TRBV5-1. The CDR3 consists of 15 residues. Germline loops: CDR1 SGHRS, CDR2 YFSETQ. CDR3 sequence reads: CASSLDLSGSGELFF.

The chain carries TRBV28 and TRBJ2-1; lacking DNA, the TRBD2 call made by TCRdb goes unchecked. Germline CDR1 reads MDHEN; CDR2 reads SYDVKM. The CDR3 runs to 16 residues. The CDR3 is CASSLINSGRFDEQFF.

The rearrangement joins TRBV27 to TRBJ2-1; checking the TCRdb D call of TRBD2 is not possible without DNA. The CDR3 is made up of 15 amino acids. Germline CDR1 is MNHEY and CDR2 is SMNVEV (reference sequence). The CDR3 is CASTRGLASYNEQFF.

The CDR3 reads CSAPNVSNEKLFF. The chain carries TRBV20-1 and TRBJ1-4. The CDR3 is 13 amino acids. CDR1 DFQATT and CDR2 SNEGSKA come from the germline V gene (reference sequence).

The genes are TRBV6-5 and TRBJ1-5; the D call from TCRdb, TRBD1, cannot be confirmed without DNA. Germline-derived CDR1 and CDR2 are MNHEY and SVGAGI. This CDR3 is 15 amino acids long. The CDR3 sequence: CASSFRRDTNQPQHF.

The chain recombines TRBV15 with TRBJ2-5; the D call from TCRdb, TRBD1, cannot be confirmed without DNA. CDR1 is LNHNV, CDR2 YYDKDF, per germline (reference sequence). The length of the CDR3 is 13 residues. The CDR3 loop is CATGTGRQETQYF. The variable domain in full, completed from reference TRBV15 and TRBJ2-5, reads DAMVIQNPRYQVTQFGKPVTLSCSQTLNHNVMYWYQQKSSQAPKLLFHYYDKDFNNEADTPDNFQSRRPNTSFCFLDIRSPGLGDTAMYLCATGTGRQETQYFGPGTRLLVL.

By frequency, this clonotype registers medium-sized. The V gene is TRBV12-3 or TRBV12-4, the J gene TRBJ2-3. The CDR3 covers 11 residues. The CDR3 protein is CASSLTDTQYF.

This CDR3 is CASSLNIAGELFF. The rearrangement joins TRBV13 to TRBJ2-2. Per germline, CDR1 PRHDT and CDR2 FYEKMQ (reference sequence). There are 13 residues in the CDR3.

This CDR3 is CASSRLESIPYNEQFF. V is TRBV27 and J is TRBJ2-1. The CDR3 is made up of 16 amino acids. Germline-derived CDR1 and CDR2 are MNHEY and SMNVEV (reference sequence).

V usage is TRBV7-3 and J usage is TRBJ2-2; the D gene TCRdb calls, TRBD1, cannot be checked with no DNA. CDR1 and CDR2 (germline): SGHTA, FQGTGA. The CDR3 spans 16 residues. Here the CDR3 reads CASSLDRRENTGELFF. Full variable domain (missing parts from reference TRBV7-3 and TRBJ2-2): GAGVSQTPSNKVTEKGKYVELRCDPISGHTALYWYRQSLGQGPEFLIYFQGTGAADDSGLPNDRFFAVRPEGSVSTLKIQRTERGDSAVYLCASSLDRRENTGELFFGEGSRLTVL.

The chain has TRBV4-3 and TRBJ2-1; TCRdb selects TRBD1, and the lack of DNA leaves this call unchecked. Germline V gene lookup returns CDR1 LGHNA and CDR2 YSLEER. CDR3 length: 17 amino acids. The CDR3 sequence: CASSQEPYGAAYNEQFF.

The V gene is TRBV3-1, the J gene TRBJ2-2. This CDR3 is built from 15 residues. From germline, CDR1 is LGHDT and CDR2 YNNKEL (reference sequence). CDR3 residues: CASSPGFLGTGELFF.

The V and J genes are TRBV7-2 and TRBJ2-5; TCRdb proposes TRBD1, but this gene call is untestable without DNA. The germline CDR1 and CDR2 sequences are SGHTA and FQGNSA. This CDR3 has 15 amino acids. The CDR3 sequence is CASSPGTGGAETQYF.